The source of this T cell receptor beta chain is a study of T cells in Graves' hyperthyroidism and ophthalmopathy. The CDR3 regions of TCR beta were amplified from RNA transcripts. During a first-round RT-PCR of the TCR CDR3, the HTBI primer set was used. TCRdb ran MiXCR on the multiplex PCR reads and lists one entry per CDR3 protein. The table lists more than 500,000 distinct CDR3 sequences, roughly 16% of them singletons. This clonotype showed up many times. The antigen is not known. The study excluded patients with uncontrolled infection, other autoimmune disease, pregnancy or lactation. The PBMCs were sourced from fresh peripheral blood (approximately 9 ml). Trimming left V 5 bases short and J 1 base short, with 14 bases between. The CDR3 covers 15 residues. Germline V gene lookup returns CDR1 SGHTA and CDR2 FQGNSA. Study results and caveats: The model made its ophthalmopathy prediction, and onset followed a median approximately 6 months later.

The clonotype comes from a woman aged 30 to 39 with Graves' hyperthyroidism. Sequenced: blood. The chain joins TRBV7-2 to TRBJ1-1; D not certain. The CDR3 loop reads CASSITGPGNTEAFF. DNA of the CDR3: TGTGCCAGCAGCATAACCGGGCCGGGGAACACTGAAGCTTTCTTT.